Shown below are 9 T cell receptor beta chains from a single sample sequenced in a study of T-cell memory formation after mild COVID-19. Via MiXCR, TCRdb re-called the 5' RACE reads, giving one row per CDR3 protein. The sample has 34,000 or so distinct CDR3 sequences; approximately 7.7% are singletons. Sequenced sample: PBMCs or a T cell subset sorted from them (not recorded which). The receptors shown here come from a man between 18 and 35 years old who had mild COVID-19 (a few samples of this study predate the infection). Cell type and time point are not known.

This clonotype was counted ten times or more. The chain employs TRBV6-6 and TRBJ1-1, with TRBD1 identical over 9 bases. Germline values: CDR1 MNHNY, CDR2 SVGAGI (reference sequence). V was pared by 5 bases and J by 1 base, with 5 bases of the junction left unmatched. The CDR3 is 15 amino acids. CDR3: CASSNPGQGNTEAFF. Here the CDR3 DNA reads TGTGCCAGCAGTAATCCGGGACAGGGGAACACTGAAGCTTTCTTT.

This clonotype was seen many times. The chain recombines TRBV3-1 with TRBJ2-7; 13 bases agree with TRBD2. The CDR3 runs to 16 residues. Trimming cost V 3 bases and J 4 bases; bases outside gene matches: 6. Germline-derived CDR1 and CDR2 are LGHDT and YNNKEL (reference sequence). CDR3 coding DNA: TGTGCCAGCAGCCAGCCGGGACTAGCGGGGAGGTACGAGCAGTACTTC. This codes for CASSQPGLAGRYEQYF.

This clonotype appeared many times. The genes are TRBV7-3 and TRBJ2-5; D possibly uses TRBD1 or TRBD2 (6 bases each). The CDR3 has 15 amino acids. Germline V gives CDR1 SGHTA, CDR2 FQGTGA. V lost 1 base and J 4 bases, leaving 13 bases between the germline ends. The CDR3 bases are TGTGCCAGCAGCTTAAGTGGGGGGACACGAGAGACCCAGTACTTC. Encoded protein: CASSLSGGTRETQYF.

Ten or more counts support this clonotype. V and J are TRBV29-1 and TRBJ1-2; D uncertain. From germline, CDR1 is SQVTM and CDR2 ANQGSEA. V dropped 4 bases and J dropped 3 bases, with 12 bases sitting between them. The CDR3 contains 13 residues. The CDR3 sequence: CSVAGRSHYGYTF. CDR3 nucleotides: TGCAGCGTTGCGGGCCGGAGCCACTATGGCTACACCTTC. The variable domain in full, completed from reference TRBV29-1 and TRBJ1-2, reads SAVISQKPSRDICQRGTSLTIQCQVDSQVTMMFWYRQQPGQSLTLIATANQGSEATYESGFVIDKFPISRPNLTFSTLTVSNMSPEDSSIYLCSVAGRSHYGYTFGSGTRLTVV.

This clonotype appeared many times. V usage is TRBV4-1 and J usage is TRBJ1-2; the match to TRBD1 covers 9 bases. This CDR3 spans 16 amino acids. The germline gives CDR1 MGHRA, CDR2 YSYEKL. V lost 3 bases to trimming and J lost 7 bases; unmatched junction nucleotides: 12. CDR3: CASSHYLRDRESGYTF. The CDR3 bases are TGCGCCAGCAGCCATTACCTCCGGGACAGGGAAAGTGGCTACACCTTC.

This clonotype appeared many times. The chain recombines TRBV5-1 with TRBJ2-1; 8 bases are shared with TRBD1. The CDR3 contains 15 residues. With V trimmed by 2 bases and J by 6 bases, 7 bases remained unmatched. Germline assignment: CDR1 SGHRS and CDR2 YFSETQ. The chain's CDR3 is CASSFQGAPRNEQFF. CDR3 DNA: TGCGCCAGCAGCTTCCAGGGGGCCCCCCGCAATGAGCAGTTCTTC.

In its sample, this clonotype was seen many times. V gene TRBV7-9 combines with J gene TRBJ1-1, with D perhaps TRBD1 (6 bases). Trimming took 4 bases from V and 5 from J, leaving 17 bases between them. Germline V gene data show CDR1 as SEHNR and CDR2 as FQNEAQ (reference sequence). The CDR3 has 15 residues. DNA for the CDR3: TGTGCCAGCAGCTCTCGGGGGGGCCGGTGGACTGAAGCTTTCTTT. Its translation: CASSSRGGRWTEAFF.

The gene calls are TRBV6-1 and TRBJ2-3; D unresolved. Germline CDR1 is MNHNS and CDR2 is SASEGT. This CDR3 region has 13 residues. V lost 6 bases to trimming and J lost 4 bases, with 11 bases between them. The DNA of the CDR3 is TGTGCCAGCAGCTCCCGGGCGGCAGATACGCAGTATTTT. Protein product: CASSSRAADTQYF.

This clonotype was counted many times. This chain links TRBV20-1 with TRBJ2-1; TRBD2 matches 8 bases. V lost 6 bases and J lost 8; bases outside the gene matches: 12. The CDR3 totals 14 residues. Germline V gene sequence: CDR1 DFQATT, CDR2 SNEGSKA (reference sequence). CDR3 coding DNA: TGCAGTGCGAACGGGGGGGGCCTGGAGCATGAGCAGTTCTTC. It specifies CSANGGGLEHEQFF.